This is a list of T cell receptor beta chains from one sample in a study of blood T cell repertoires in COVID-19. Profiled with immunoSEQ multiplex PCR; TCRdb holds only in-frame clones, not every one. The sample lists 250,000 to 300,000 clones, about nine tenths seen once, with 6.9% in the top ten. The source material was peripheral blood. Source of these receptors: a woman aged 25 to 39 who had recovered from COVID-19. Both conserved end residues are part of each CDR3. A D gene is named only where the DNA matches it firmly. The size entry is marked missing in some rows and otherwise reads once, few, many or a size class.

v_call: TRBV18
clone_size: .
d_call: TRBD1
j_call: TRBJ2-1
cdr3_aa: CASSLWDRNNEQFF
cdr3_nt: TGTGCCAGCTCACTCTGGGACAGGAACAATGAGCAGTTCTTC

v_call: TRBV6-5
clone_size: .
d_call: .
j_call: TRBJ1-5
cdr3_aa: CASSIQGNQPQHF
cdr3_nt: TGTGCCAGCAGCATACAGGGCAATCAGCCCCAGCATTTT

v_call: TRBV5-1
clone_size: .
d_call: .
j_call: TRBJ2-5
cdr3_aa: CASSLAGSPQETQYF
cdr3_nt: TGCGCCAGCAGCTTGGCTGGGAGCCCCCAAGAGACCCAGTACTTC

v_call: TRBV19
clone_size: .
d_call: .
j_call: TRBJ1-2
cdr3_aa: CASSIVSGTSYGYTF
cdr3_nt: TGTGCCAGTAGTATAGTGTCCGGGACAAGCTATGGCTACACCTTC

v_call: TRBV10-3
clone_size: .
d_call: TRBD1
j_call: TRBJ1-1
cdr3_aa: CAIRTGDEAFF
cdr3_nt: TGTGCCATCAGGACAGGGGATGAAGCTTTCTTT

v_call: TRBV2
clone_size: .
d_call: .
j_call: TRBJ1-1
cdr3_aa: CATRIGNTEAFF
cdr3_nt: TGTGCCACTCGCATCGGGAACACTGAAGCTTTCTTT

v_call: TRBV29-1
clone_size: .
d_call: .
j_call: TRBJ1-2
cdr3_aa: CSVEGQGSGYTF
cdr3_nt: TGCAGCGTTGAAGGGCAGGGGAGCGGCTACACCTTC

v_call: TRBV7-9
clone_size: .
d_call: TRBD1
j_call: TRBJ1-1
cdr3_aa: CASSSAGQGPEAFF
cdr3_nt: TGTGCCAGCAGCTCAGCGGGACAGGGGCCTGAAGCTTTCTTT

v_call: TRBV5-1
clone_size: once
d_call: TRBD1
j_call: TRBJ1-4
cdr3_aa: CASSLVATGERKLFF
cdr3_nt: TGCGCCAGCAGCTTGGTAGCGACAGGGGAAAGAAAACTGTTTTTT

v_call: TRBV4-1
clone_size: .
d_call: TRBD1
j_call: TRBJ1-4
cdr3_aa: CASSQVRTDRGEKLFF
cdr3_nt: TGCGCCAGCAGCCAAGTTCGTACGGACAGGGGTGAAAAACTGTTTTTT

v_call: TRBV19
clone_size: .
d_call: .
j_call: TRBJ1-1
cdr3_aa: CASSPLPRENTEAFF
cdr3_nt: TGTGCCAGTAGTCCCCTCCCCCGGGAGAACACTGAAGCTTTCTTT

v_call: TRBV28
clone_size: .
d_call: TRBD1
j_call: TRBJ2-1
cdr3_aa: CASSFGGQVIFF
cdr3_nt: TGTGCCAGCAGTTTTGGGGGACAGGTAATCTTCTTC

v_call: TRBV5-4
clone_size: .
d_call: TRBD1
j_call: TRBJ2-7
cdr3_aa: CASSPGQGVTSYEQYF
cdr3_nt: TGTGCCAGCAGCCCCGGACAGGGGGTTACCTCCTACGAGCAGTACTTC